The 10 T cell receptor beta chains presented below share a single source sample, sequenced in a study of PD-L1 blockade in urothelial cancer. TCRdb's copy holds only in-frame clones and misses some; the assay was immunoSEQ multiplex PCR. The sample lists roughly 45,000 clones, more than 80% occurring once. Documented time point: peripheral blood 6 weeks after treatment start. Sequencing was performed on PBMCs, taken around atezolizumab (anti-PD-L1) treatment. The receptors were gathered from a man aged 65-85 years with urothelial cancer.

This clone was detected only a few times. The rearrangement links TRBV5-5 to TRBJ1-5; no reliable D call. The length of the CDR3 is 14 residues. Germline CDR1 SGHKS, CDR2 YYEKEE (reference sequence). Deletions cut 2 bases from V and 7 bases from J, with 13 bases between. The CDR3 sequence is CASSFDGATQPQHF. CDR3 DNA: TGTGCCAGCAGCTTCGACGGAGCCACGCAGCCCCAGCATTTT.

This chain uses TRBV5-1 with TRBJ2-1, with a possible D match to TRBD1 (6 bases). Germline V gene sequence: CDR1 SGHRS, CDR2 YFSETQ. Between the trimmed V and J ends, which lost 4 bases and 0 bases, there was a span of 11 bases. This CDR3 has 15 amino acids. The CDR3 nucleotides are TGCGCCAGCAGCGCCCAGGGGAGCTCCTACAATGAGCAGTTCTTC. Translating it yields CASSAQGSSYNEQFF.

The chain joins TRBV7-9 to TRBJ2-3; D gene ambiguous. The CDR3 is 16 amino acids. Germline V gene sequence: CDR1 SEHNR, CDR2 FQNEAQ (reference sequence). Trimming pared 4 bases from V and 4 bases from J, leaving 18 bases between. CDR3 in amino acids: CASSSPVGATSDTQYF. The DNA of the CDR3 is TGTGCCAGCAGCTCCCCCGTTGGAGCAACCTCAGATACGCAGTATTTT.

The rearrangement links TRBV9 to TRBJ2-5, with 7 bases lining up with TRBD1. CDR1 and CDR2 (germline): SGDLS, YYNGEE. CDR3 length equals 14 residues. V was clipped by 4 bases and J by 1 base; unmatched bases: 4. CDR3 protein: CASSPRQGQETQYF. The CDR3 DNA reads TGTGCCAGCAGCCCTCGACAGGGCCAAGAGACCCAGTACTTC.

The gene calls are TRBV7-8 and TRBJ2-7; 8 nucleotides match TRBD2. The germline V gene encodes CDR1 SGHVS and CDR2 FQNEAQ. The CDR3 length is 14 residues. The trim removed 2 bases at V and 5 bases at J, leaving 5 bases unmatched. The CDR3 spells CASSLREGENEQYF. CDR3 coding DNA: TGTGCCAGCAGCTTACGGGAGGGCGAGAACGAGCAGTACTTC.

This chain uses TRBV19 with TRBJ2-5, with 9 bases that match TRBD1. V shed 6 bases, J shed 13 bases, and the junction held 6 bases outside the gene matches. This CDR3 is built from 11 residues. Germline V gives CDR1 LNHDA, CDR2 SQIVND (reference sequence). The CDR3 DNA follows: TGTGCCAGTAGCCGACAGGGGGTGGCGTACTTC. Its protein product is CASSRQGVAYF.

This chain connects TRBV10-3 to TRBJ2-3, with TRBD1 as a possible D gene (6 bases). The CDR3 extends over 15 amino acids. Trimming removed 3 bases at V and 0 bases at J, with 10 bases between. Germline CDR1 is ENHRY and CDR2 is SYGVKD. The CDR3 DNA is TGTGCCATCAGTGATGGGACACTCAGCACAGATACGCAGTATTTT. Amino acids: CAISDGTLSTDTQYF.

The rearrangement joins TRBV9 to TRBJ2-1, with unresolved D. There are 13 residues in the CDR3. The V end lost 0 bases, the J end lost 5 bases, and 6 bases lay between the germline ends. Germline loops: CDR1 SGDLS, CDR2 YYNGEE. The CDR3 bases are TGTGCCAGCAGCGTAGCAACTAACAATGAGCAGTTCTTC. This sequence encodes CASSVATNNEQFF.

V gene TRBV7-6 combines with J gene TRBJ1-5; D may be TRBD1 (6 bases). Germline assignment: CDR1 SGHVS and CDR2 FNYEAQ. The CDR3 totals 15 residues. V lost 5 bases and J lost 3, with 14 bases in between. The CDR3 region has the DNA TGTGCCAGCAGCGTAACAGGGTCCCCCAATCAGCCCCAGCATTTT. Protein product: CASSVTGSPNQPQHF.

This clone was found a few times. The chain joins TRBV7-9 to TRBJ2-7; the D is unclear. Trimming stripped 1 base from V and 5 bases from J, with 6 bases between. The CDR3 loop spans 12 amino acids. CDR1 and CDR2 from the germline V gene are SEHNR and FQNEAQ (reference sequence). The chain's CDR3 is CASSLGSNEQYF. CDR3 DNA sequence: TGTGCCAGCAGCTTAGGTTCCAACGAGCAGTACTTC.